A single sample gave rise to the 10 T cell receptor beta chains below, sequenced in a study of cytomegalovirus exposure and HLA in healthy donors. PCR was performed using 60 Vbeta and 13 Jbeta primers. Some clones are missing from TCRdb's copy, which holds only in-frame ones; the method was immunoSEQ multiplex PCR. The sample yields some 200,000 clones, roughly four fifths seen once. The sample comprised PBMCs. These receptors were obtained from a man aged 50 to 59 in good health and CMV-seronegative.

CDR3 sequence reads: CASSPRGGANTGELFF. The CDR3 DNA follows: TGTGCCAGCTCACCCAGGGGAGGGGCGAACACCGGGGAGCTGTTTTTT. V and J are TRBV18 and TRBJ2-2, with D maybe TRBD2 (7 bases). This CDR3 spans 16 amino acids. V lost 3 bases and J 0 bases, leaving 11 bases between the germline ends. Germline lookup yields CDR1 KGHSH and CDR2 LQKENI.

The V call is TRBV27, the J call TRBJ2-1, with TRBD2 matching over 12 bases. The germline V gene has CDR1 MNHEY and CDR2 SMNVEV (reference sequence). The CDR3 contains 15 residues. V lost 5 bases to trimming and J lost 6 bases; unmatched junction nucleotides: 5. CDR3 nucleotides: TGTGCCAGCAGTCCGGGACTAGCGGGTATCAATGAGCAGTTCTTC. Protein: CASSPGLAGINEQFF.

The J gene is TRBJ2-7, the V gene TRBV5-8; 8 nucleotides line up with TRBD1. The CDR3 runs to 16 residues. The germline V gene encodes CDR1 SGHTS and CDR2 YDEGEE. Unmatched junction bases numbered 12, after V lost 4 bases and J lost 3 bases. CDR3 sequence reads: CASSLLGQGRNYEQYF. The CDR3 nucleotides read TGTGCCAGCAGCCTCTTAGGACAGGGCCGAAACTACGAGCAGTACTTC.

Only a few counts were recorded for this clone. This chain uses TRBV11-3 with TRBJ2-1; TRBD1 aligns across 7 bases. This CDR3 region has 15 residues. Germline V CDR1 and CDR2: SGHNT, YENEEA. V lost 5 bases to trimming and J lost 9 bases; unmatched junction nucleotides: 13. CDR3 in amino acids: CASSPRTGGTGEQFF. The DNA of the CDR3 is TGTGCCAGCAGCCCGAGGACAGGTGGGACGGGTGAGCAGTTCTTC.

The rearrangement uses TRBV15 and TRBJ1-3, with D unresolved. The CDR3 is 16 amino acids. CDR1 and CDR2 from the germline V gene are LNHNV and YYDKDF (reference sequence). V shed 0 bases and J shed 4 bases, with 13 bases lying between them. The CDR3, as DNA: TGTGCCACCAGCAGAGATCAAACAGCCCAAGGAAACACCATATATTTT. It specifies CATSRDQTAQGNTIYF.

This clone has more than one count but fewer than ten. The J gene is TRBJ2-1, the V gene TRBV4-1; possible D gene TRBD2, 5 bases. Trimming cost V 2 bases and J 12 bases, with 26 bases left between them. This CDR3 is 17 amino acids long. The germline gives CDR1 MGHRA, CDR2 YSYEKL. The CDR3 coding sequence is TGCGCCAGCAGCCAATCGCCCCCGTTTGGACTTGCCATTACGCAGTTCTTC. Residues: CASSQSPPFGLAITQFF.

This clone was seen only once. The rearrangement joins TRBV7-9 to TRBJ1-2; 7 bases match TRBD1. Germline CDR1 SEHNR, CDR2 FQNEAQ (reference sequence). V dropped 5 bases and J dropped 2; count of bases not matched to a gene: 5. CDR3 size: 14 residues. The CDR3 DNA follows: TGTGCCAGCAGCACCCGGGGACAGAACTATGGCTACACCTTC. Its translation: CASSTRGQNYGYTF.

This clone was counted once. The chain has TRBV14 and TRBJ2-5; D not certain. The J call is in doubt because the DNA end fits TRBJ2-7 better. This CDR3 is 12 amino acids long. The germline V gene encodes CDR1 SGHDN and CDR2 FVKESK. The CDR3 coding sequence is TGTGCCAGCAGCCAAGAAGCGAACGAGCAGTACTTC. Translating gives CASSQEANEQYF.

The chain is built from TRBV6-6 and TRBJ1-1; no clear D gene. Germline V lookup: CDR1 MNHNY, CDR2 SVGAGI (reference sequence). V lost 0 bases and J 0 bases, leaving 11 bases between the germline ends. The length of the CDR3 is 16 residues. The CDR3 region has the DNA TGTGCCAGCAGTTACTCGGAGTTTGGCCTGAACACTGAAGCTTTCTTT. Protein: CASSYSEFGLNTEAFF.

The genes are TRBV6-5 and TRBJ1-2; D perhaps matches TRBD1 (5 bases). Per the germline V gene, CDR1 is MNHEY and CDR2 is SVGAGI. CDR3 length: 16 amino acids. Trimming stripped 0 bases from V and 5 bases from J, with 16 bases between. This chain's CDR3 is CASSYSASGRPYGYTF. The CDR3 bases are TGTGCCAGCAGTTACTCGGCTTCAGGGCGCCCGTATGGCTACACCTTC.